Listed below are T cell receptor beta chains from one sample, sequenced in a study of T cell changes during pregnancy in multiple sclerosis. Profiling relied on immunoSEQ multiplex PCR, and the TCRdb table lists in-frame clones only, not all of them. Among roughly 40,000 clones, around 84% were seen once, and the ten largest hold about 0.64%. Source: CD4+ T cells from peripheral blood mononuclear cells, taken before pregnancy. These receptors all come from a female donor with multiple sclerosis, enrolled in a pregnancy study. CDR3s include the opening cysteine and the closing phenylalanine or tryptophan. Each record gives: CDR3 DNA, CDR3 protein, J gene, clone size, V gene, D gene. A D gene is named only where the DNA matches it firmly. Clone size is given for some rows only: seen once, a few or many times, or a class if the clone is expanded.

TGCGCCAGCAGCGTTGCGGGGGGGCACACAGATACGCAGTATTTT,CASSVAGGHTDTQYF,TRBJ2-3,NA,TRBV5-1,TRBD2
TGTGCCAGCAGCGAACGGGGACAGGGGCATCAGCCCCAGCATTTT,CASSERGQGHQPQHF,TRBJ1-5,NA,TRBV6-1,TRBD1
TGTGCCAGCAGTCGTACAGGTTATCTATACAATGAGCAGTTCTTC,CASSRTGYLYNEQFF,TRBJ2-1,NA,TRBV6-5,NA
TGTGCCAGCAGTTCCAATTCGGGCACTGAAGCTTTCTTT,CASSSNSGTEAFF,TRBJ1-1,NA,TRBV11-3,NA
TGTGCCAGCAGTTACTCCGACAAGAAAAACATTCAGTACTTC,CASSYSDKKNIQYF,TRBJ2-4,NA,TRBV6-6,NA
TGTGCCAGCAGCGTAGCCCCAGGTCGACAAAACTATGGCTACACCTTC,CASSVAPGRQNYGYTF,TRBJ1-2,NA,TRBV9,NA
TGCGCCAGCAGTGAGGTGGCCTCCGATGGCTACACCTTC,CASSEVASDGYTF,TRBJ1-2,NA,TRBV10-1,NA
TGTGCCAGCAGTTACTCGGCATACGAGCAGTACTTC,CASSYSAYEQYF,TRBJ2-7,NA,TRBV6-5,NA
TGTGCCAGCAGTCAAATCGTGGAGGACGAGCAGTACTTC,CASSQIVEDEQYF,TRBJ2-7,NA,TRBV7-2,NA
TGTGCCAGTAGTTACAGAGCGGGGGGGCTGACGACGCAGTATTTT,CASSYRAGGLTTQYF,TRBJ2-3,few,TRBV19,TRBD2
TGCGCCAGCAGCCGAAAGCTGACAGGCAAGGCTCTATATGGCTACACCTTC,CASSRKLTGKALYGYTF,TRBJ1-2,few,TRBV5-1,NA
TGTGCCAGCAGCTTTGATGCAGGGGAAGTGGCTGAAGCTTTCTTT,CASSFDAGEVAEAFF,TRBJ1-1,NA,TRBV7-9,NA
TGTGCCAGCACCCCACAGGGGAACACCGGGGAGCTGTTTTTT,CASTPQGNTGELFF,TRBJ2-2,NA,TRBV11-2,NA
TGTGCCTGGAGTCGTACAGGTATCACTGAAGCTTTCTTT,CAWSRTGITEAFF,TRBJ1-1,NA,TRBV30,NA
TGCGCCAGCAGCCCTGATGGGTCGACTATCTATGGCTACACCTTC,CASSPDGSTIYGYTF,TRBJ1-2,NA,TRBV5-1,NA
TGTGCCAGTAGTATAATCGGGGGGAATGAAAAACTGTTTTTT,CASSIIGGNEKLFF,TRBJ1-4,NA,TRBV19,NA
TGTGCCAGTAGTATCTCGGAGACCCAGTACTTC,CASSISETQYF,TRBJ2-5,NA,TRBV19,NA
TGTGCCAGCAGCCCCATCGTGGGACAGGGCCAGCCCCAGCATTTT,CASSPIVGQGQPQHF,TRBJ1-5,NA,TRBV7-2,TRBD1
TGTGCCAGCAGCGGGAGGGATCACAATGAGCAGTTCTTC,CASSGRDHNEQFF,TRBJ2-1,once,TRBV6-1,TRBD2
TGTGCTAGTGGTTTGGGGACAGGGGGCGAAGGTGAAGCTTTCTTT,CASGLGTGGEGEAFF,TRBJ1-1,NA,TRBV12-5,TRBD1
TGCGCCAGCAGCTTGTGGGGACTCTACACCTTC,CASSLWGLYTF,TRBJ1-2,NA,TRBV5-1,NA
TGTGCCAGCAGCTCAGACAGAGTAAATGAAAAACTGTTTTTT,CASSSDRVNEKLFF,TRBJ1-4,NA,TRBV5-4,NA
TGTGCCAGCAGTTACCCGGGGGGGGCCTACGAGCAGTACTTC,CASSYPGGAYEQYF,TRBJ2-7,NA,TRBV6-6,TRBD2
TGTGCCAGCAGCTTTTTAGGGGGAGGCTACACCTTC,CASSFLGGGYTF,TRBJ1-2,NA,TRBV11-2,NA
TGTGCCAGCAGCTTACGGGCCGGGACAGGGTTCGACATTCAGTACTTC,CASSLRAGTGFDIQYF,TRBJ2-4,NA,TRBV7-2,TRBD1
TGCGCCAGCAGCTTGTTTGCGGGAGAAGAGACCCAGTACTTC,CASSLFAGEETQYF,TRBJ2-5,NA,TRBV5-1,TRBD2
TGTGCCAGCAGCTTACCTCAGGGGTCAGGCTATGGCTACACCTTC,CASSLPQGSGYGYTF,TRBJ1-2,NA,TRBV11-3,NA
TGTGCCAGCAGCTTAGGGTCGGGCACAGATACGCAGTATTTT,CASSLGSGTDTQYF,TRBJ2-3,NA,TRBV7-9,NA
TGCGCCAGCGGGCGGGTCACTAATGAAAAACTGTTTTTT,CASGRVTNEKLFF,TRBJ1-4,NA,TRBV5-1,NA